Shown below are 16 T cell receptor beta chains from a single sample sequenced in a study of post-analysis software for immune sequencing data. Study-wide findings and caveats: Five or six TRBV segments were significantly more frequent in patients than in controls. TRBV5-6, TRBV5-1 and TRBV20-1 were among these segments.

Researchers reported that TCR beta cDNA libraries carried unique molecular identifiers. A single record per CDR3 protein comes from TCRdb applying MiXCR to the PCR reads. The sample holds approximately 440,000 distinct CDR3 sequences, roughly 46% seen once. No antigen is known for these receptors. The sample was blood. All receptors derive from a girl aged 10-17 years with multiple sclerosis.

The J gene is TRBJ2-1, the V gene TRBV28; D unresolved. CDR1 is MDHEN, CDR2 SYDVKM, per germline. The CDR3 covers 17 residues. V lost 6 bases and J lost 0, with 18 bases in between. The CDR3: CASSPVGSRSSYNEQFF. The CDR3 nucleotides read TGTGCCAGCAGCCCCGTGGGGTCGCGTAGCTCCTACAATGAGCAGTTCTTC. The variable domain in full, with the rest retrieved from reference TRBV28 and TRBJ2-1, is DVKVTQSSRYLVKRTGEKVFLECVQDMDHENMFWYRQDPGLGLRLIYFSYDVKMKEKGDIPEGYSVSREKKERFSLILESASTNQTSMYLCASSPVGSRSSYNEQFFGPGTRLTVL.

This clonotype was seen a single time. The V gene is TRBV6-6, the J gene TRBJ2-1; D is undetermined. The CDR3 covers 15 residues. Per germline, CDR1 MNHNY and CDR2 SVGAGI (reference sequence). V shed 2 bases and J shed 4 bases, with 12 bases lying between them. This CDR3 reads CASSYASVPYNEQFF. The CDR3, as DNA: TGTGCCAGCAGTTACGCCTCTGTACCATACAATGAGCAGTTCTTC.

The chain is built from TRBV5-6 and TRBJ1-2, with D perhaps matching TRBD1 (5 bases). Trimming shortened V by 3 bases and J by 1 base, and 10 bases separated the two germline ends. CDR3 length: 14 residues. Germline CDR1 reads SGHDT; CDR2 reads YYEEEE. CDR3 coding DNA: TGTGCCAGCAGCTCCGGGACTCATAACTATGGCTACACCTTC. The encoded protein is CASSSGTHNYGYTF.

The J gene is TRBJ1-2, the V gene TRBV29-1, with 8 bases fitting TRBD1. V shed 7 bases, J shed 4 bases, and the junction held 2 bases outside the gene matches. The germline gives CDR1 SQVTM, CDR2 ANQGSEA. This CDR3 region has 11 residues. The CDR3 DNA sequence: TGCAGCGAAGGACAGGGCTATGGCTACACCTTC. Its protein product is CSEGQGYGYTF.

The chain joins TRBV4-2 to TRBJ2-5; TRBD2 aligns across 7 bases. This CDR3 contains 14 residues. Germline lookup yields CDR1 LGHNA and CDR2 YNFKEQ. Losses at the gene ends were 1 base for V and 3 bases for J; bases not matched to a gene: 2. The CDR3 region is CASSQGGSEETQYF. The CDR3 region has the DNA TGTGCCAGCAGCCAAGGCGGGAGCGAAGAGACCCAGTACTTC.

This clonotype has more than one count but fewer than ten. The CDR3 protein is CSATKRRQGYEQYF. The CDR3 nucleotides read TGCAGTGCTACCAAGCGGAGACAGGGCTACGAGCAGTACTTC. This rearrangement joins TRBV20-1 to TRBJ2-5; 7 bases align to TRBD1. The DNA end is more similar to TRBJ2-7, so the J call may be wrong. The germline CDR1 and CDR2 sequences are DFQATT and SNEGSKA (reference sequence). This CDR3 has 14 residues.

This clonotype was seen more than once but under ten times. The DNA of the CDR3 is TGTGCCAGCAGTCCTCCGGGACTCACGTCCTACGAGCAGTACTTC. Translated: CASSPPGLTSYEQYF. The chain combines TRBV12-3 or TRBV12-4 with TRBJ2-7, with D possibly TRBD2 on 6 matching bases. The germline V and J ends were trimmed by 5 bases and 1 base, with 15 bases remaining between them. The CDR3 covers 15 residues.

The chain employs TRBV7-3 and TRBJ2-1, with 9 bases aligning to TRBD2. The J segment lost 9 bases and the V segment lost 2 bases, leaving 8 bases of the junction unmatched. The CDR3 sequence is 15 residues long. Germline values: CDR1 SGHTA, CDR2 FQGTGA. The CDR3 reads CASSLGLAGFGEQFF. CDR3 coding DNA: TGTGCCAGCAGCTTAGGTCTAGCGGGATTCGGTGAGCAGTTCTTC.

This clonotype was observed a handful of times. This chain links TRBV24-1 with TRBJ1-2, with D unresolved. Trimming pared 3 bases from V and 4 bases from J, leaving 11 bases between. The germline CDR1 and CDR2 sequences are KGHDR and SFDVKD. This CDR3 region has 14 residues. The CDR3 coding sequence is TGTGCCACCAGTGATCGGACGTTAGCCTATGGCTACACCTTC. This sequence encodes CATSDRTLAYGYTF.

In its sample, this clonotype was seen a few times. The rearrangement joins TRBV5-4 to TRBJ2-5; D might be TRBD2 (6 bases). CDR1 SGHNT and CDR2 YYREEE come from the germline V gene (reference sequence). Trimming pared 3 bases from V and 5 bases from J, leaving 20 bases between. The CDR3 runs to 16 residues. The CDR3 here is CASSSPLSGGAETQYF. The CDR3 bases are TGTGCCAGCAGCTCGCCCCTGAGCGGAGGGGCGGAGACCCAGTACTTC.

The chain recombines TRBV24-1 with TRBJ2-2, with 9 bases fitting TRBD2. This CDR3 is built from 20 residues. Germline V CDR1 and CDR2: KGHDR, SFDVKD. Germline trimming cut 0 bases from V and 0 bases from J; bases unmatched to any gene: 10. The CDR3 coding sequence is TGTGCCACCAGTGATTTGTCGGGGGCTAGCGGGACAACGAACACCGGGGAGCTGTTTTTT. It translates to CATSDLSGASGTTNTGELFF.

V gene TRBV2 combines with J gene TRBJ1-2; D gene ambiguous. The CDR3 loop spans 13 amino acids. Germline V CDR1 and CDR2: SNHLY, FYNNEI. Trimming cost V 3 bases and J 2 bases, with 7 bases left between them. CDR3: CASSEWYNYGYTF. The CDR3 nucleotides read TGTGCCAGCAGTGAGTGGTACAACTATGGCTACACCTTC.

The chain recombines TRBV15 with TRBJ1-1, with 7 nucleotides matching TRBD1. CDR1 LNHNV and CDR2 YYDKDF come from the germline V gene (reference sequence). The CDR3 extends over 15 amino acids. The V gene end was trimmed by 2 bases and the J gene end by 7 bases; junction bases not matched to a gene: 10. Here the CDR3 reads CATSRKTTGIIEAFF. DNA for the CDR3: TGTGCCACCAGCAGAAAAACGACAGGGATCATTGAAGCTTTCTTT. The variable domain in full, completed from reference TRBV15 and TRBJ1-1, reads DAMVIQNPRYQVTQFGKPVTLSCSQTLNHNVMYWYQQKSSQAPKLLFHYYDKDFNNEADTPDNFQSRRPNTSFCFLDIRSPGLGDTAMYLCATSRKTTGIIEAFFGQGTRLTVV.

V gene TRBV29-1 combines with J gene TRBJ2-5; D is unresolved. The V gene's germline CDR1 is SQVTM and CDR2 ANQGSEA. This CDR3 is 13 amino acids long. Trimming left V 7 bases short and J 0 bases short, with 12 bases between. The CDR3 bases are TGCAGCGCCGAACAAGGCAACCAAGAGACCCAGTACTTC. Protein product: CSAEQGNQETQYF.

This clonotype was found once. This chain uses TRBV11-2 with TRBJ1-5, with a weak D call TRBD1 (6 bases). Per the germline V gene, CDR1 is SGHAT and CDR2 is FQNNGV. CDR3 length equals 15 residues. The V end lost 4 bases, the J end lost 0 bases, and 10 bases lay between the germline ends. The CDR3 region has the DNA TGTGCCAGCAGCTCAGGGGCAGATAGCAATCAGCCCCAGCATTTT. Its protein is CASSSGADSNQPQHF.

This chain uses TRBV4-3 with TRBJ1-2; 7 bases match TRBD1. This CDR3 contains 15 residues. V shed 0 bases, J shed 3 bases, and the junction held 4 bases outside the gene matches. Germline lookup yields CDR1 LGHNA and CDR2 YSLEER. The CDR3 bases are TGCGCCAGCAGCCAAGAGTGGGGGACAGACTATGGCTACACCTTC. Translated, it gives CASSQEWGTDYGYTF.